One and the same sample provided the 2 T cell receptor beta chains below, sequenced in a study of cytomegalovirus exposure and HLA in healthy donors. The PCR employed 60 Vbeta primers together with 13 Jbeta primers. The table came from immunoSEQ multiplex PCR; TCRdb's copy has only in-frame clones and leaves some out. This table has fewer than 90,000 clones, about 80% appearing once. Input material: PBMCs. All receptors come from a man younger than 40 in good health and CMV-seropositive.

The rearrangement links TRBV4-2 to TRBJ2-3; D unresolved. The CDR3 runs 14 residues. Germline CDR1 reads LGHNA; CDR2 reads YNFKEQ. V was clipped by 0 bases and J by 8 bases, with 12 bases between them. CDR3 loop: CASSQEPARGTQYF. The DNA for the CDR3 is TGTGCCAGCAGCCAAGAACCAGCCCGAGGTACGCAGTATTTT.

As regards this clone: This is likely a read error, given that the CDR3 carries no conserved phenylalanine or tryptophan at its end. V and J are TRBV28 and TRBJ1-1; TRBD1 matches at 9 bases. V trimming: 5 bases; J trimming: 1 base; junction bases outside the gene matches: 5. The CDR3 extends over 15 amino acids. Germline CDR1 MDHEN, CDR2 SYDVKM. The CDR3 sequence: CASSDGGQGNTEAFL. As DNA, the CDR3 is TGTGCCAGCAGTGACGGGGGACAGGGGAACACTGAAGCTTTCCTT.